This passage covers 2 T cell receptor beta chains from one sample sequenced in a study of neurological immune-mediated disorders. TCRdb redid the calling of the 5' RACE reads with MiXCR, one entry per CDR3 protein. The sample includes under 90,000 distinct CDR3 sequences, roughly 10% of them seen just once. Input material: PBMCs. The receptors stem from a man between 45 and 60 years old in good health.

This clonotype was counted ten times or more. The chain recombines TRBV2 with TRBJ1-3; no reliable D call. From germline, CDR1 is SNHLY and CDR2 FYNNEI. This CDR3 comprises 13 residues. V lost 7 bases and J 7 bases, leaving 14 bases between the germline ends. CDR3 sequence reads: CASTPGLGNTIYF. The CDR3 DNA follows: TGTGCCAGCACACCCGGCTTGGGCAACACCATATATTTT.

This clonotype came up many times. The chain uses TRBV20-1 and TRBJ2-1; no reliable D call. V was clipped by 0 bases and J by 13 bases, with 16 bases between them. The CDR3 loop spans 13 amino acids. Germline assignment: CDR1 DFQATT and CDR2 SNEGSKA (reference sequence). CDR3 sequence: CSAREPLNPYQFF. The CDR3 DNA is TGCAGTGCTAGAGAACCCCTGAATCCTTATCAGTTCTTC.